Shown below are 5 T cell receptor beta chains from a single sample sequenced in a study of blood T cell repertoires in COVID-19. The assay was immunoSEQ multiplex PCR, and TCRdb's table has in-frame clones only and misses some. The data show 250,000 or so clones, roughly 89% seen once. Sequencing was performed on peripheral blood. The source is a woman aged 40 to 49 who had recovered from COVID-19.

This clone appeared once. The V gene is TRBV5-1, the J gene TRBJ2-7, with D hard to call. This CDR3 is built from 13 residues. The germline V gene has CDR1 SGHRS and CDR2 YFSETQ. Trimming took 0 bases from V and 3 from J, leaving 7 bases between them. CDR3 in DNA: TGCGCCAGCAGCTTGGACGGGTACTACGAGCAGTACTTC. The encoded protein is CASSLDGYYEQYF.

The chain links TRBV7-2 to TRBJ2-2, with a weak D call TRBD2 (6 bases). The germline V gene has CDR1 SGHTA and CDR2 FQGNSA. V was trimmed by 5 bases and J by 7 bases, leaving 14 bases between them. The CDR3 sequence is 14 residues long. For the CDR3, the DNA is TGTGCCAGCAGCGTTGACGGGGGTGGCGGGGAGCTGTTTTTT. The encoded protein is CASSVDGGGGELFF.

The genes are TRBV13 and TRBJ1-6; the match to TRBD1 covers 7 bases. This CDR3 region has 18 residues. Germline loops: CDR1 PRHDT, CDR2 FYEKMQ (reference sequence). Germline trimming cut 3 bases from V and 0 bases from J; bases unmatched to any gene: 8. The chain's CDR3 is CASSFSGTVSSYNSPLHF. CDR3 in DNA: TGTGCCAGCAGCTTCTCAGGGACAGTGAGCTCCTATAATTCACCCCTCCACTTT.

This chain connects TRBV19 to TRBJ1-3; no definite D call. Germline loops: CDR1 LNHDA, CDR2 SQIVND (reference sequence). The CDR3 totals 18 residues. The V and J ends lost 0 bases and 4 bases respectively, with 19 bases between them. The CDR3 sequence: CASSIEPSRILRGNTIYF. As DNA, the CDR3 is TGTGCCAGTAGTATAGAGCCCAGCCGGATCCTGAGGGGAAACACCATATATTTT. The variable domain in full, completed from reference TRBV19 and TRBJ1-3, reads DGGITQSPKYLFRKEGQNVTLSCEQNLNHDAMYWYRQDPGQGLRLIYYSQIVNDFQKGDIAEGYSVSREKKESFPLTVTSAQKNPTAFYLCASSIEPSRILRGNTIYFGEGSWLTVV.

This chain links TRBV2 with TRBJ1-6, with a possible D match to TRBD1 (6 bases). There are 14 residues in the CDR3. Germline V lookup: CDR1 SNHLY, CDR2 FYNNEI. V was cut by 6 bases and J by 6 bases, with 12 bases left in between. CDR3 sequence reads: CASSILQGNSPLHF. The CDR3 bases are TGTGCCAGCAGCATCCTACAGGGTAATTCACCCCTCCACTTT.